These T cell receptor beta chains were read from a single sample in a study of cytomegalovirus exposure and HLA in healthy donors. Libraries were prepared by immunoSEQ multiplex PCR; TCRdb keeps only in-frame clonotypes and omits some of them. Of roughly 120,000 clones in the sample, around a tenth were seen once. What was sequenced was PBMCs. All receptors derive from a man aged 25-45 years in good health and CMV-seronegative. Both conserved end residues are part of each CDR3. The order of the fields is J gene, V gene, clone size, D gene, CDR3 protein, CDR3 DNA. The D gene is left open where the match is weak. A clone size is listed for some rows: how often the clone was seen (once, few, many), or a class if it is expanded.

TRBJ2-3 TRBV7-9 NA NA CASSLYRGGFTDTQYF TGTGCCAGCAGCTTATACAGGGGGGGGTTCACAGATACGCAGTATTTT
TRBJ2-1 TRBV19 few TRBD2 CASSALAGIHDEQFF TGTGCCAGTAGTGCGCTAGCGGGAATTCATGATGAGCAGTTCTTC
TRBJ2-1 TRBV7-6 NA NA CASSLRSNEQFF TGTGCCAGCAGCCTCCGTTCCAATGAGCAGTTCTTC
TRBJ2-1 TRBV5-4 few NA CASSRGTVYNEQFF TGTGCCAGCAGCCGGGGGACAGTCTACAATGAGCAGTTCTTC
TRBJ2-1 TRBV9 few NA CASSVDGSEYNEQFF TGTGCCAGCAGCGTAGATGGGAGCGAGTACAATGAGCAGTTCTTC
TRBJ2-5 TRBV11-2 few TRBD1 CASSYGTGRETQYF TGTGCCAGCAGCTACGGGACAGGGAGGGAGACCCAGTACTTC
TRBJ1-6 TRBV6-1 few TRBD1 CASSEGQGYSPLHF TGTGCCAGCAGTGAAGGACAGGGTTACTCACCCCTCCACTTT
TRBJ1-3 TRBV29-1 few NA CSAKRGPGNTIYF TGCAGCGCGAAAAGGGGCCCTGGAAACACCATATATTTT
TRBJ2-1 TRBV5-4 few TRBD1 CASSFTGVYAEQFF TGTGCCAGCAGCTTTACAGGGGTGTACGCTGAGCAGTTCTTC
TRBJ2-7 TRBV7-9 few TRBD2 CASSLKSLAGVPPEQYF TGTGCCAGCAGCTTAAAATCCCTAGCGGGAGTCCCCCCCGAGCAGTACTTC
TRBJ2-7 TRBV2 NA TRBD1 CASSPGQGARYEQYF TGTGCCAGCAGTCCTGGACAGGGGGCCCGCTACGAGCAGTACTTC
TRBJ1-1 TRBV6-1 NA NA CAGKQHGLLNTEAFF TGTGCCGGAAAACAGCATGGCCTTTTGAACACTGAAGCTTTCTTT
TRBJ1-1 TRBV27 NA NA CASSLGGATEAFF TGTGCCAGCAGTTTGGGAGGGGCCACTGAAGCTTTCTTT
TRBJ2-3 TRBV10-1 many TRBD1 CASSEGTGDTDTQYF TGCGCCAGCAGTGAGGGGACAGGGGACACAGATACGCAGTATTTT
TRBJ2-7 TRBV19 few TRBD1 CASSIDRVDEQYF TGTGCCAGTAGTATCGACAGGGTTGACGAGCAGTACTTC
TRBJ2-2 TRBV19 few TRBD1 CASSHRGTGELFF TGTGCCAGTAGTCACAGGGGGACCGGGGAGCTGTTTTTT
TRBJ2-3 TRBV11-3 NA TRBD1 CASSLRQGGDTQYF TGTGCCAGCAGCCTAAGACAGGGGGGAGATACGCAGTATTTT
TRBJ2-3 TRBV5-4 NA TRBD1 CASSPTGGATDTQYF TGTGCCAGCAGCCCGACAGGGGGCGCCACAGATACGCAGTATTTT
TRBJ2-7 TRBV4-3 NA TRBD2 CASSQMTRGSYEQYF TGCGCCAGCAGCCAAATGACGCGGGGGTCCTACGAGCAGTACTTC
TRBJ2-7 TRBV6-5 few TRBD1 CASSSPDRTPYEQYF TGTGCCAGCAGTTCCCCGGACAGGACTCCCTACGAGCAGTACTTC
TRBJ2-1 TRBV6-5 few TRBD2 CASKTSGGAYEQFF TGTGCCAGCAAGACTAGCGGGGGGGCTTATGAGCAGTTCTTC
TRBJ2-7 TRBV12-2 NA NA CASRFIGRRGYEQYF TGTGCAAGTCGCTTTATCGGGAGACGGGGCTACGAGCAGTACTTC
TRBJ1-1 TRBV7-8 NA TRBD1 CASSLGNRGLNTEAFF TGTGCCAGCAGCTTAGGTAACAGGGGCTTGAACACTGAAGCTTTCTTT
TRBJ1-1 TRBV18 NA TRBD1 CASSILGGRLTEAFF TGTGCCAGCTCAATCCTAGGGGGCCGGTTAACTGAAGCTTTCTTT
TRBJ1-2 TRBV27 few TRBD1 CASRGQGQGYTF TGTGCCAGCCGCGGACAGGGTCAGGGCTACACCTTC
TRBJ2-5 TRBV28 few NA CASSWRAGTQYF TGTGCCAGCAGTTGGAGGGCCGGGACCCAGTACTTC
TRBJ1-5 TRBV27 NA NA CASKREGRSNQPQHF TGTGCCAGCAAGCGGGAGGGTAGGAGCAATCAGCCCCAGCATTTT
TRBJ2-1 TRBV7-9 few TRBD2 CASSLDGASGRARNEQFF TGTGCCAGCAGCTTAGATGGAGCTAGCGGGAGGGCAAGGAATGAGCAGTTCTTC
TRBJ1-1 TRBV27 NA TRBD1 CASKPGQGYTEAFF TGTGCCAGCAAACCGGGACAGGGGTACACTGAAGCTTTCTTT
TRBJ1-5 TRBV7-8 few NA CASSSTDSYQPQHF TGTGCCAGCAGCTCCACAGATTCCTATCAGCCCCAGCATTTT
TRBJ2-7 TRBV29-1 few NA CSVGIRAYEQYF TGCAGCGTTGGTATCAGGGCCTACGAGCAGTACTTC
TRBJ2-7 TRBV7-2 few NA CASSLSGWYEQYF TGTGCCAGCAGCTTATCGGGTTGGTACGAGCAGTACTTC
TRBJ2-7 TRBV5-5 NA TRBD2 CASSLDGASGVYEQYF TGTGCCAGCAGCTTGGATGGGGCTAGCGGGGTCTACGAGCAGTACTTC
TRBJ1-4 TRBV9 few NA CASSPRGVSGEKLFF TGTGCCAGCAGCCCTCGGGGAGTCTCGGGTGAAAAACTGTTTTTT
TRBJ1-2 TRBV4-2 NA NA CASSQSGISNYGYTF TGTGCCAGCAGCCAATCCGGGATCTCTAACTATGGCTACACCTTC
TRBJ1-1 TRBV6-6 few NA CASSYRQENTEAFF TGTGCCAGCAGTTACAGGCAGGAGAACACTGAAGCTTTCTTT
TRBJ2-3 TRBV6-5 few TRBD2 CASSLLAGGTDTQYF TGTGCCAGCAGTTTACTAGCGGGAGGCACAGATACGCAGTATTTT
TRBJ1-3 TRBV30 few NA CAWSSQGGNTIYF TGTGCCTGGAGTTCACAGGGCGGAAACACCATATATTTT
TRBJ2-1 TRBV12-5 NA NA CASGFLRNNEQFF TGTGCTAGTGGTTTTCTGCGGAACAATGAGCAGTTCTTC
TRBJ2-5 TRBV10-1 few NA CASSGRPGEQYF TGCGCCAGCAGTGGGCGGCCGGGTGAGCAGTACTTC
TRBJ1-1 TRBV6-5 NA NA CASSYSWGDSTEAFF TGTGCCAGCAGTTACTCGTGGGGGGATAGCACTGAAGCTTTCTTT
TRBJ1-3 TRBV29-1 few NA CSVEGWAADSSGNTIYF TGCAGCGTTGAAGGGTGGGCCGCAGATTCCTCTGGAAACACCATATATTTT